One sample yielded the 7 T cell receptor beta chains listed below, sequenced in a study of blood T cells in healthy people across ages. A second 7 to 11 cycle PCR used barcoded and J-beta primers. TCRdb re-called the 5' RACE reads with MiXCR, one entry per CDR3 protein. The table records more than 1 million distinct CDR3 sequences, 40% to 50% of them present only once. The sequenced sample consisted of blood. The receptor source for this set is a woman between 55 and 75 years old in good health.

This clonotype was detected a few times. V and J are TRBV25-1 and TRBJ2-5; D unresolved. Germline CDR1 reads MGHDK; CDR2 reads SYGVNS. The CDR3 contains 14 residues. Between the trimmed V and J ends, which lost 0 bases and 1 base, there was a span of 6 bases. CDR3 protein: CASSEYAIQETQYF. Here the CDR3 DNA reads TGTGCCAGCAGTGAATATGCGATCCAAGAGACCCAGTACTTC.

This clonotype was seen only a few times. For the CDR3, the DNA is TGCAGCGTTGAGACGGGAGGGACTAAGGATGAGCAGTTCTTC. The encoded protein is CSVETGGTKDEQFF. V is TRBV29-1 and J is TRBJ2-1; 8 bases fit TRBD2. CDR3 size: 14 residues. V shed 3 bases and J 8 bases; nucleotides not matched to a gene: 9. Germline CDR1 SQVTM, CDR2 ANQGSEA.

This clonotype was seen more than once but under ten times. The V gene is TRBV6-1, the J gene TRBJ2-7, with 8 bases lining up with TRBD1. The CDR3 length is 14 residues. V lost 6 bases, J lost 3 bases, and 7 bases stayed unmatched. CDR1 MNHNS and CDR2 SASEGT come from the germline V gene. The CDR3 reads CASRKTGADYEQYF. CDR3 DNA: TGTGCCAGCAGGAAGACAGGGGCGGACTACGAGCAGTACTTC.

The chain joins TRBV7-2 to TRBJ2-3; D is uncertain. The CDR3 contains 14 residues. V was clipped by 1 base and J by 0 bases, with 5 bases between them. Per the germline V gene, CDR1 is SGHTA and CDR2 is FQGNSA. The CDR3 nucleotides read TGTGCCAGCAGCTTAGACCACAGCACAGATACGCAGTATTTT. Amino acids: CASSLDHSTDTQYF.

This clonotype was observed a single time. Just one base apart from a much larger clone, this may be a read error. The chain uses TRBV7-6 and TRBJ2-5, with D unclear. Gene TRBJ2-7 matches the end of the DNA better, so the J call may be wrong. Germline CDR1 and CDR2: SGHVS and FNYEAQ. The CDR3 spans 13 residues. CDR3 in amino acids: CASSFSDTYEQYF. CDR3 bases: TGTGCCAGCAGCTTTTCGGATACCTACGAGCAGTACTTC.

The chain's CDR3 is CSANDSPDTQYF. Written as DNA, the CDR3 is TGCAGTGCTAACGACAGCCCCGATACGCAGTATTTT. The J gene is TRBJ2-3, the V gene TRBV20-1; D may be TRBD1 (5 bases). Deletions cut 4 bases from V and 6 bases from J, with 11 bases between. Germline loops: CDR1 DFQATT, CDR2 SNEGSKA (reference sequence). The CDR3 totals 12 residues.

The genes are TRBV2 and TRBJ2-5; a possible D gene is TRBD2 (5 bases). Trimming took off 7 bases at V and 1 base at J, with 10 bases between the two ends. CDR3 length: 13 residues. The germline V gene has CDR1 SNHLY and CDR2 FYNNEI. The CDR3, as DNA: TGTGCCAGCATGCGGAGGATCCAAGAGACCCAGTACTTC. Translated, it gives CASMRRIQETQYF.